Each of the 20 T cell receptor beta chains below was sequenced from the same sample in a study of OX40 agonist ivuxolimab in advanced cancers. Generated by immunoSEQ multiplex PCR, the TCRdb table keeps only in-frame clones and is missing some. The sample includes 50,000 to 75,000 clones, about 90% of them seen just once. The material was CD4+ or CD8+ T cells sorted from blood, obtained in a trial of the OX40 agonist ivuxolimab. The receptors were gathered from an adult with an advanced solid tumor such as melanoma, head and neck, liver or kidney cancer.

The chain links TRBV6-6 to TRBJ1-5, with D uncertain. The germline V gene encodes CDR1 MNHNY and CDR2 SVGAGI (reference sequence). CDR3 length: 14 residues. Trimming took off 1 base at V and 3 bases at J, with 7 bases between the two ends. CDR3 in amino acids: CASSYLADNQPQHF. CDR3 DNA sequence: TGTGCCAGCAGTTACTTGGCCGACAATCAGCCCCAGCATTTT.

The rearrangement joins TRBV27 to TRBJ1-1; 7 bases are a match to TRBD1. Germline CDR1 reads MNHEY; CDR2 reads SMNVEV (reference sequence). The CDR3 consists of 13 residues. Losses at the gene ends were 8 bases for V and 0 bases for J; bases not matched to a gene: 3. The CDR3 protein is CASQGELNTEAFF. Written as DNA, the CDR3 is TGTGCCAGCCAGGGGGAGCTGAACACTGAAGCTTTCTTT.

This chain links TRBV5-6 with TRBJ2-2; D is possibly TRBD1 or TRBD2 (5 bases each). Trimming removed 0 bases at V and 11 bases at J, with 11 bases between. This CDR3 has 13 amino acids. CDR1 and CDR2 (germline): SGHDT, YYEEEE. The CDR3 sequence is CASSLDGAEELFF. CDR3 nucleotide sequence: TGTGCCAGCAGCTTGGACGGGGCAGAAGAGCTGTTTTTT.

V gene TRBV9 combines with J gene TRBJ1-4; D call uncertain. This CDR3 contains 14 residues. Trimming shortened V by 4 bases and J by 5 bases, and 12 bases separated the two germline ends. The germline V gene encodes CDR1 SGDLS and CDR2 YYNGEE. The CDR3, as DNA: TGTGCCAGCAGCCCAGGTATGAGAAATGAAAAACTGTTTTTT. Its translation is CASSPGMRNEKLFF.

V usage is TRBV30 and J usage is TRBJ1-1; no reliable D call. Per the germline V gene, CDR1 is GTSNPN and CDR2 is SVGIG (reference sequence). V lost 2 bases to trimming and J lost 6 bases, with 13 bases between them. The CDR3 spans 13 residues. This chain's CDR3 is CAWSPRPGAEAFF. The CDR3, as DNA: TGTGCCTGGAGTCCCCGTCCAGGCGCTGAAGCTTTCTTT.

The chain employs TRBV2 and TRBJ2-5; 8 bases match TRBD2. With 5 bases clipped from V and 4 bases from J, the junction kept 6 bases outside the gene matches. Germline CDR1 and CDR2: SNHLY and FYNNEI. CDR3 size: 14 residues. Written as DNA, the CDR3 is TGTGCCAGCAGTTCAGCGGGAGCGGGAGAGACCCAGTACTTC. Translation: CASSSAGAGETQYF.

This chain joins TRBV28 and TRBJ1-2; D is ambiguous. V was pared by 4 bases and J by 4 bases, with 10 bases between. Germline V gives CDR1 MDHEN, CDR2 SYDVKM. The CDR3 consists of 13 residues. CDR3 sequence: CASSYRGLYGYTF. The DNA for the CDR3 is TGTGCCAGCAGTTATCGGGGTCTCTATGGCTACACCTTC.

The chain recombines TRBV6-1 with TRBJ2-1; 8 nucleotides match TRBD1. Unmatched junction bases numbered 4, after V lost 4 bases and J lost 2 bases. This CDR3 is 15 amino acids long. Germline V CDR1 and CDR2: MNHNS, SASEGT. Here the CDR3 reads CASSVMTGAYNEQFF. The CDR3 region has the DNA TGTGCCAGCAGTGTAATGACAGGGGCCTACAATGAGCAGTTCTTC.

The CDR3 here is CATRQGFSGNTIYF. CDR3 DNA sequence: TGTGCCACACGACAGGGGTTCTCTGGAAACACCATATATTTT. The V gene is TRBV19, the J gene TRBJ1-3; 8 bases match TRBD1. CDR1 and CDR2 (germline): LNHDA, SQIVND (reference sequence). Trimming removed 10 bases from V and 0 bases from J; junction bases left unmatched: 5. The CDR3 totals 14 residues.

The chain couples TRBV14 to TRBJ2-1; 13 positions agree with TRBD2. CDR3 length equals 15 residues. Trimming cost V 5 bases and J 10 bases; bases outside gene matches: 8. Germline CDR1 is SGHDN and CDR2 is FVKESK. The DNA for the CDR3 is TGTGCCAGCAGCTCCTGGACTAGCGGGAGTGTGGAGCAGTTCTTC. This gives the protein CASSSWTSGSVEQFF. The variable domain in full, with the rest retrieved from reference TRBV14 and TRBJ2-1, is EAGVTQFPSHSVIEKGQTVTLRCDPISGHDNLYWYRRVMGKEIKFLLHFVKESKQDESGMPNNRFLAERTGGTYSTLKVQPAELEDSGVYFCASSSWTSGSVEQFFGPGTRLTVL.

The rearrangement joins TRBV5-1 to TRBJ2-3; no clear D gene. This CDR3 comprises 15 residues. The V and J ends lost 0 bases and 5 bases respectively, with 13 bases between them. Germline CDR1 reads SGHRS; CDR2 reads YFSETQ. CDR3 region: CASSLAVGRKDTQYF. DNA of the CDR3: TGCGCCAGCAGCTTGGCCGTGGGCCGCAAAGATACGCAGTATTTT.

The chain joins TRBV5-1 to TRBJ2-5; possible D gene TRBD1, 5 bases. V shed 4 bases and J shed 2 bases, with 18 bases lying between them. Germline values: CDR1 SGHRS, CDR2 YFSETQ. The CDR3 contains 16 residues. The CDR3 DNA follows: TGCGCCAGCAGCCCAACATATAGGACACGACAAGAGACCCAGTACTTC. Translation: CASSPTYRTRQETQYF.

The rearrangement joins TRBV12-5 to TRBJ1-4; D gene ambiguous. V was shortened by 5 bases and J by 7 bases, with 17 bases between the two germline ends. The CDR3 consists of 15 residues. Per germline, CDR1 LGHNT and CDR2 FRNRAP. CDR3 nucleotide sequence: TGTGCTAGTGGTCTCTCCCACGTGGGAGGTGAAAAACTGTTTTTT. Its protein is CASGLSHVGGEKLFF.

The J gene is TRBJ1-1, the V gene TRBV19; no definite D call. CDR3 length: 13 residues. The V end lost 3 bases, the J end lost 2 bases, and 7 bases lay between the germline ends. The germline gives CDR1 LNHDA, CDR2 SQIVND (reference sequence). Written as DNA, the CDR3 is TGTGCCAGTAGTATGGTCAGAAACACTGAAGCTTTCTTT. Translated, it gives CASSMVRNTEAFF.

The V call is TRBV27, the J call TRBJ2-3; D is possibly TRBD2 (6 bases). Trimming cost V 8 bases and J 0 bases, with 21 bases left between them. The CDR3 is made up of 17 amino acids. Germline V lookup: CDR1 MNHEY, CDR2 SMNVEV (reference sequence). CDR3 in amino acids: CASRLGRVGLSTDTQYF. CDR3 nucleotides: TGTGCCAGCCGATTGGGACGGGTAGGACTAAGCACAGATACGCAGTATTTT.

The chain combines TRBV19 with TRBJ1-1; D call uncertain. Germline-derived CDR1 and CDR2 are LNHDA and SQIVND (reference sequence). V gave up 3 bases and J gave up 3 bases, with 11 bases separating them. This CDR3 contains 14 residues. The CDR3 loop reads CASSISQWDTEAFF. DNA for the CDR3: TGTGCCAGTAGTATCAGTCAGTGGGACACTGAAGCTTTCTTT.

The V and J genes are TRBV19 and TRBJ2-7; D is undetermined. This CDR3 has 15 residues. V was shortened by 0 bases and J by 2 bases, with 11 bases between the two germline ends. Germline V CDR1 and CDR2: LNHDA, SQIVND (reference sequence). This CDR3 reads CASSIEGSSPYEQYF. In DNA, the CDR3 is TGTGCCAGTAGTATAGAGGGCAGCTCGCCCTACGAGCAGTACTTC.

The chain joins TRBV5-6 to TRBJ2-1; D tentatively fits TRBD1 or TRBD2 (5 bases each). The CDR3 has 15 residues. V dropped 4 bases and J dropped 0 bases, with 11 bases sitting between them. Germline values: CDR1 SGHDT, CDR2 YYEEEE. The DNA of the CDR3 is TGTGCCAGCAGCCAATTTGGGGGCTCCTACAATGAGCAGTTCTTC. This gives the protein CASSQFGGSYNEQFF.

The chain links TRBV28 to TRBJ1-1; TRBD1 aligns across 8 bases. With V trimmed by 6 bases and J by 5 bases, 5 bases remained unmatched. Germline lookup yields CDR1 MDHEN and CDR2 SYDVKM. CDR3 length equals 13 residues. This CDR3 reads CASREQGGTEAFF. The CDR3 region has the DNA TGTGCCAGCAGGGAACAGGGGGGGACTGAAGCTTTCTTT.

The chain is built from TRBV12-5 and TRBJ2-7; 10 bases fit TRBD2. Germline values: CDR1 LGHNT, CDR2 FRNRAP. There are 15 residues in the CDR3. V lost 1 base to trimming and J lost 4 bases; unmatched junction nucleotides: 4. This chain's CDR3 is CASGLGLAGLYEQYF. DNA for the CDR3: TGTGCTAGTGGTTTGGGACTAGCGGGCCTTTACGAGCAGTACTTC.